This TCR beta chain was sequenced in a study of shared clonotypes between healthy human individuals. Germline V gene sequence: CDR1 MDHEN, CDR2 SYDVKM. Trimming removed 7 bases at V and 2 bases at J, with 15 bases between. This CDR3 has 15 residues. Naive CD8 isolation took CD45RO-negative cells positively selected for CCR7 and excluded terminally differentiated effector memory CD45RA+ cells. Deep level was the assay's run setting. Profiled with immunoSEQ multiplex PCR; TCRdb holds only in-frame clones, not every one. The table has millions of clones, under 95% seen once. Sequencing input: naive CD8+ T cells from PBMCs. The source is a man younger than 30 in good health. Some clones in this sample may be carry-over from other donors' samples. The chain is built from TRBV28 and TRBJ2-1; D tentatively fits TRBD1 or TRBD2 (5 bases each). The CDR3 bases are TGTGCCAGCACCTGGCGGCAGGGACCCTACAATGAGCAGTTCTTC. Encoded protein: CASTWRQGPYNEQFF.